These 9 T cell receptor beta chains were sequenced from one sample in a study of blood T cell repertoires in COVID-19. Here immunoSEQ multiplex PCR was the method, and the copy in TCRdb shows in-frame clones only, minus some. The sample consists of approximately 88,000 clones, over 60% of them appearing once. What was sequenced was peripheral blood. The origin of the receptors is a man between 50 and 59 years old who had recovered from COVID-19.

The chain joins TRBV3-1 (or the pseudogene TRBV3-2) to TRBJ2-1, with a tentative D call TRBD1 (5 bases). Germline V lookup: CDR1 LGHDT, CDR2 YNNKEL (reference sequence). The germline V and J ends were trimmed by 0 bases and 8 bases, with 14 bases remaining between them. This CDR3 has 15 residues. The CDR3 bases are TGTGCCAGCAGCCAAGATCGGCGGACAATCCATGAGCAGTTCTTC. Protein: CASSQDRRTIHEQFF.

The chain recombines TRBV5-4 with TRBJ1-4; TRBD1 might be the D (6 bases). Germline V gene sequence: CDR1 SGHNT, CDR2 YYREEE (reference sequence). The CDR3 contains 14 residues. V lost 4 bases to trimming and J lost 7 bases, with 14 bases between them. The CDR3 DNA follows: TGTGCCAGCAGCCCTCAGGGGATCGGTGAAAAACTGTTTTTT. The encoded protein is CASSPQGIGEKLFF.

The rearrangement uses TRBV19 and TRBJ2-5; a possible D gene is TRBD2 (5 bases). The CDR3 contains 13 residues. CDR1 and CDR2 from the germline V gene are LNHDA and SQIVND (reference sequence). Trimming left V 6 bases short and J 1 base short, with 9 bases between. The CDR3 protein is CASSRGLQETQYF. In nucleotides, the CDR3 is TGTGCCAGTAGCCGGGGTCTCCAAGAGACCCAGTACTTC.

This clone appeared a single time. The chain recombines TRBV2 with TRBJ1-2, with 7 nucleotides matching TRBD1. Germline V gives CDR1 SNHLY, CDR2 FYNNEI. With V trimmed by 8 bases and J by 6 bases, 6 bases remained unmatched. The CDR3 sequence is 12 residues long. The CDR3 region is CASSWQGDGYTF. DNA of the CDR3: TGTGCCAGCTCTTGGCAGGGGGATGGCTACACCTTC.

J is TRBJ2-5 and V is TRBV11-2; D is undetermined. The germline gives CDR1 SGHAT, CDR2 FQNNGV. Deletions cut 5 bases from V and 3 bases from J, with 19 bases between. The CDR3 consists of 16 residues. The CDR3 DNA follows: TGTGCCAGCAGCGCTAAATCCCTAGGTAGAGAAGAGACCCAGTACTTC. Translating it yields CASSAKSLGREETQYF. The full variable domain, with the rest looked up from reference TRBV11-2 and TRBJ2-5, is EAGVAQSPRYKIIEKRQSVAFWCNPISGHATLYWYQQILGQGPKLLIQFQNNGVVDDSQLPKDRFSAERLKGVDSTLKIQPAKLEDSAVYLCASSAKSLGREETQYFGPGTRLLVL.

The chain has TRBV10-3 and TRBJ2-1; TRBD2 matches 8 bases. The germline V gene encodes CDR1 ENHRY and CDR2 SYGVKD. CDR3 length: 15 residues. V lost 6 bases to trimming and J lost 1 base; unmatched junction nucleotides: 5. The CDR3 DNA sequence: TGTGCCATCAGGACAGCGGGAGAGTCCTACAATGAGCAGTTCTTC. It translates to CAIRTAGESYNEQFF.

CDR3 DNA sequence: TGTGCCAGCAGTCCGGGACAGAGCCAAGAGACCCAGTACTTC. Its translation: CASSPGQSQETQYF. The genes are TRBV25-1 and TRBJ2-5, with 7 bases lining up with TRBD1. Germline trimming cut 5 bases from V and 1 base from J; bases unmatched to any gene: 4. This CDR3 region has 14 residues. CDR1 MGHDK and CDR2 SYGVNS come from the germline V gene. Full variable domain (rest looked up from reference TRBV25-1 and TRBJ2-5): EADIYQTPRYLVIGTGKKITLECSQTMGHDKMYWYQQDPGMELHLIHYSYGVNSTEKGDLSSESTVSRIRTEHFPLTLESARPSHTSQYLCASSPGQSQETQYFGPGTRLLVL.

The table lists this clone with a few counts. This rearrangement joins TRBV9 to TRBJ2-1, with 14 positions matching TRBD2. J gave up 8 bases and V 2 bases, and 9 bases lay outside the gene matches. CDR3 length: 17 amino acids. The germline gives CDR1 SGDLS, CDR2 YYNGEE. The CDR3 nucleotides read TGTGCCAGCAGCGTGAGAGGTGGGACTAGCGGGAGTGATGAGCAGTTCTTC. It specifies CASSVRGGTSGSDEQFF.

Only one count was recorded for this clone. J is TRBJ2-5 and V is TRBV19, with TRBD2 matching over 14 bases. This CDR3 region has 16 residues. Germline V CDR1 and CDR2: LNHDA, SQIVND (reference sequence). Trimming took 5 bases from V and 5 from J; bases not matched to a gene: 7. In nucleotides, the CDR3 is TGTGCCAGTAGTGTGACCGGGACTAGCGGGAGTGAGACCCAGTACTTC. Its translation: CASSVTGTSGSETQYF.